One sample yielded the 12 T cell receptor beta chains listed below, sequenced in a study of circulating and synovial CD4+ cells in juvenile arthritis. The assay was immunoSEQ multiplex PCR, and TCRdb's table has in-frame clones only and misses some. The repertoire includes just over 35,000 clones, 90% to 95% of them detected once, and 0.55% to 0.75% sits in the top ten. Sequenced material: CD4+ T cells from blood. These receptors came from a human donor with juvenile idiopathic arthritis.

This clone was detected only once. The chain carries TRBV11-2 and TRBJ2-1, with TRBD2 identical over 9 bases. The CDR3 totals 16 residues. V shed 5 bases and J 1 base; nucleotides not matched to a gene: 6. CDR1 and CDR2 from the germline V gene are SGHAT and FQNNGV. This CDR3 reads CASSPLAGPSYNEQFF. For the CDR3, the DNA is TGTGCCAGCAGCCCCCTAGCGGGGCCTTCCTACAATGAGCAGTTCTTC.

Of note for this clone: The junction does not match germline at one end; this may be a read error. The genes are TRBV10-3 and TRBJ1-6; tentative D call: TRBD1 (6 bases). The CDR3 consists of 16 residues. CDR1 is ENHRY and CDR2 is SYGVKD in the germline V gene. This CDR3 reads CAISESAGDYNSPPHF. DNA for the CDR3: TGTGCCATCAGTGAGTCGGCAGGGGATTATAATTCACCCCCCCACTTT.

The V call is TRBV5-5, the J call TRBJ2-7, with a weak D call TRBD1 (6 bases). Germline V gene data show CDR1 as SGHKS and CDR2 as YYEKEE (reference sequence). The CDR3 is 14 residues long. V gave up 0 bases and J gave up 3 bases, with 10 bases separating them. CDR3 bases: TGTGCCAGCAGCTTGGGGCAGGGGAGCTACGAGCAGTACTTC. Residues: CASSLGQGSYEQYF.

The chain employs TRBV7-2 and TRBJ2-7, with D perhaps matching TRBD2 (5 bases). The CDR3 contains 16 residues. V dropped 3 bases and J dropped 4 bases, with 19 bases sitting between them. Per germline, CDR1 SGHTA and CDR2 FQGNSA. In DNA form, the CDR3 reads TGTGCCAGCAGCTTGGGCATGGAGCGGCCGGTGTACGAGCAGTACTTC. It is translated as CASSLGMERPVYEQYF.

A note on this clone: The identical CDR3 is also encoded by other nucleotide sequences in the sample. The genes are TRBV6-4 and TRBJ1-6, with D unclear. Germline V lookup: CDR1 MRHNA, CDR2 SNTAGT. V lost 3 bases, J lost 6 bases, and 9 bases lay in between. The CDR3 is made up of 14 amino acids. This CDR3 reads CASSEYSGNSPLHF. The CDR3 nucleotides are TGTGCCAGCAGTGAATACAGCGGTAATTCACCCCTCCACTTT.

The chain links TRBV6-6 to TRBJ2-5, with 8 bases fitting TRBD1. Per the germline V gene, CDR1 is MNHNY and CDR2 is SVGAGI (reference sequence). V lost 6 bases, J lost 10 bases, and 19 bases stayed unmatched. The CDR3 has 16 amino acids. The DNA of the CDR3 is TGTGCCAGCAGAGAACCCCCGGGACAGGATCTCCGGGACCAGTACTTC. It translates to CASREPPGQDLRDQYF.

The J gene is TRBJ1-2, the V gene TRBV14; 8 bases line up with TRBD1. Per germline, CDR1 SGHDN and CDR2 FVKESK. The CDR3 has 16 amino acids. After removal of 4 bases from V and 1 base from J, the junction contained 8 bases not matched to a gene. CDR3 sequence: CASSPTGQELNYGYTF. The CDR3 nucleotides read TGTGCCAGCAGCCCGACGGGACAGGAGCTTAACTATGGCTACACCTTC.

The chain couples TRBV4-1 to TRBJ1-5; 7 nucleotides agree with TRBD1. The CDR3 loop spans 18 amino acids. Germline trimming cut 3 bases from V and 0 bases from J; bases unmatched to any gene: 11. CDR1 is MGHRA, CDR2 YSYEKL, per germline. The CDR3 reads CASSHGTASGGSNQPQHF. CDR3 in DNA: TGCGCCAGCAGCCATGGGACAGCGTCCGGGGGTAGCAATCAGCCCCAGCATTTT.

This chain links TRBV7-9 with TRBJ2-2; tentative D call: TRBD2 (5 bases). The CDR3 consists of 17 residues. Trimming cost V 1 base and J 1 base, with 13 bases left between them. Germline V lookup: CDR1 SEHNR, CDR2 FQNEAQ (reference sequence). CDR3 nucleotide sequence: TGTGCCAGCAGCTTAGAGGAGGCATTCTGGAACACCGGGGAGCTGTTTTTT. This translates into CASSLEEAFWNTGELFF.

The J gene is TRBJ1-2, the V gene TRBV7-9; possible D gene TRBD1, 6 bases. The CDR3 is 18 amino acids. Between the trimmed V and J ends, which lost 0 bases and 2 bases, there was a span of 19 bases. Germline CDR1 and CDR2: SEHNR and FQNEAQ (reference sequence). The DNA for the CDR3 is TGTGCCAGCAGCTTAGCCGGGTATGAGACAGGCCGAAACTATGGCTACACCTTC. It yields the protein CASSLAGYETGRNYGYTF.

The chain recombines TRBV12-5 with TRBJ2-3, with 11 bases lining up with TRBD2. The CDR3 has 16 residues. The germline gives CDR1 LGHNT, CDR2 FRNRAP. V was clipped by 3 bases and J by 7 bases; unmatched bases: 9. The CDR3 is CASGFPGLAEGNTQYF. CDR3 nucleotides: TGTGCTAGTGGTTTTCCGGGACTAGCGGAGGGAAATACGCAGTATTTT. The full variable domain, in which reference TRBV12-5 and TRBJ2-3 provide the parts outside the CDR3, is DARVTQTPRHKVTEMGQEVTMRCQPILGHNTVFWYRQTMMQGLELLAYFRNRAPLDDSGMPKDRFSAEMPDATLATLKIQPSEPRDSAVYFCASGFPGLAEGNTQYFGPGTRLTVL.

The chain has TRBV7-9 and TRBJ2-5, with TRBD2 matching 10 bases. The CDR3 covers 14 residues. The ends lost 3 bases at V and 5 bases at J; junction bases unmatched: 3. The V gene's germline CDR1 is SEHNR and CDR2 FQNEAQ (reference sequence). The CDR3: CASSFYSGRETQYF. The DNA for the CDR3 is TGTGCCAGCAGCTTCTATAGCGGGAGGGAGACCCAGTACTTC.